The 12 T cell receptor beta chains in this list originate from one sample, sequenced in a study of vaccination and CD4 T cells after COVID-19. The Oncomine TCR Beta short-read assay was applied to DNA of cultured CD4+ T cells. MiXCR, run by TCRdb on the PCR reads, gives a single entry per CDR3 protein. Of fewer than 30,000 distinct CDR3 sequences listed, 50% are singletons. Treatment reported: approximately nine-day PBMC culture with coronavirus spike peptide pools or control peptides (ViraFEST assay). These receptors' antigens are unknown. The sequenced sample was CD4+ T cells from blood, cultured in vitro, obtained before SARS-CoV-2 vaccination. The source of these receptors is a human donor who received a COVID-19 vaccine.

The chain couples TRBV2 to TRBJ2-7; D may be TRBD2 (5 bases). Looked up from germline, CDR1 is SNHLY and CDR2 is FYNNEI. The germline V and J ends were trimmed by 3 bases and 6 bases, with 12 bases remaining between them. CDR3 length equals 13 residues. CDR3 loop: CASSDERGAEQYF. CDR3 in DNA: TGTGCCAGCAGTGATGAACGGGGTGCCGAGCAGTACTTC.

The CDR3 loop is CASSPLQRGVETQYF. Here the CDR3 DNA reads TGCGCCAGCAGCCCGCTTCAGCGGGGGGTGGAGACCCAGTACTTC. This chain uses TRBV5-1 with TRBJ2-5; 9 bases are a match to TRBD2. The trim removed 4 bases at V and 5 bases at J, leaving 9 bases unmatched. Germline assignment: CDR1 SGHRS and CDR2 YFSETQ. This CDR3 comprises 15 residues.

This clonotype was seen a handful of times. DNA of the CDR3: TGTGCCACCAGTGGTCTAGGGGGCGTCACCGGGGAGCTGTTTTTT. Translating gives CATSGLGGVTGELFF. The chain combines TRBV24-1 with TRBJ2-2, with TRBD1 matching 7 bases. With 5 bases clipped from V and 4 bases from J, the junction kept 6 bases outside the gene matches. CDR3 size: 15 residues. Germline lookup yields CDR1 KGHDR and CDR2 SFDVKD.

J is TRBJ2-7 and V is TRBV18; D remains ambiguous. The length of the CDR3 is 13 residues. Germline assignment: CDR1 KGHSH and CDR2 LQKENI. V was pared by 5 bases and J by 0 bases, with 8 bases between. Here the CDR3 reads CASSSRPSYEQYF. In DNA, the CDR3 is TGTGCCAGCTCAAGTAGGCCCTCCTACGAGCAGTACTTC.

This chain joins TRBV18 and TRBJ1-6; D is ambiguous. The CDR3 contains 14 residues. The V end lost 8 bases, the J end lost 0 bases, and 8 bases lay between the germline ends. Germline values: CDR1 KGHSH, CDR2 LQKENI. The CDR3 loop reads CASTLGSYNSPLHF. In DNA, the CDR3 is TGTGCCAGCACCCTGGGCTCCTATAATTCACCCCTCCACTTT.

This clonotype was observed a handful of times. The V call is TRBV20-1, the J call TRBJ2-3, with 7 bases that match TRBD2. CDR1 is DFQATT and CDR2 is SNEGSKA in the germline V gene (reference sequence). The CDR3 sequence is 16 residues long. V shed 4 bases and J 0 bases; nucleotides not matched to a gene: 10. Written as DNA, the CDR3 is TGCAGTGCTAAAAACTCTTGGGGGGGAAGCACAGATACGCAGTATTTT. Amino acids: CSAKNSWGGSTDTQYF.

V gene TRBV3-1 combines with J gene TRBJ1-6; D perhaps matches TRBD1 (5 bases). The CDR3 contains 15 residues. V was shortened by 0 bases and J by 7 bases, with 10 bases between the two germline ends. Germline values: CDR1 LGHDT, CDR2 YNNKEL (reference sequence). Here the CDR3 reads CASSQDDSPNSPLHF. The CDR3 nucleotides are TGTGCCAGCAGCCAAGATGACAGCCCAAATTCACCCCTCCACTTT.

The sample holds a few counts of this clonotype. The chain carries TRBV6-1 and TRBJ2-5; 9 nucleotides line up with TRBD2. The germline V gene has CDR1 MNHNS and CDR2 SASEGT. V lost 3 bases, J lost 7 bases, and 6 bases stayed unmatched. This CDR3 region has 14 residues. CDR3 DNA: TGTGCCAGCAGTGAGGCGGGGGGGTATCCGACCCAGTACTTC. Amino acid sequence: CASSEAGGYPTQYF.

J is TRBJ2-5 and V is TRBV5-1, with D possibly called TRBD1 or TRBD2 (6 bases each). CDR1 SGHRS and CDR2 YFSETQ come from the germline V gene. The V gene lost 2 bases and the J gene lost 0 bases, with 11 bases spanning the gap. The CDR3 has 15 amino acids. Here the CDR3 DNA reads TGCGCCAGCAGCTTAGACGGGGGCGACCAAGAGACCCAGTACTTC. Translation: CASSLDGGDQETQYF.

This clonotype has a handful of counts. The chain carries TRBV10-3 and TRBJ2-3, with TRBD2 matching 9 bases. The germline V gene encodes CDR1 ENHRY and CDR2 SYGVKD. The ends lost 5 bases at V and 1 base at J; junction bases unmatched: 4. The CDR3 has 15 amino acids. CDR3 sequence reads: CAISLAGDGTDTQYF. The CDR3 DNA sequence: TGTGCCATCAGTTTAGCGGGGGATGGCACAGATACGCAGTATTTT.

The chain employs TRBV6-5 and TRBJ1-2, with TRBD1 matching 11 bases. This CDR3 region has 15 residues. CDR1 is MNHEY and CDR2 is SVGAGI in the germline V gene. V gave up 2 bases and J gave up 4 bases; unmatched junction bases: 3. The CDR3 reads CASSYRDRGGYGYTF. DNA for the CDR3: TGTGCCAGCAGTTACCGGGACAGGGGGGGCTATGGCTACACCTTC.

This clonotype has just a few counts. CDR3 loop: CASSGDRAGNQPQHF. The CDR3, as DNA: TGTGCCAGCAGCGGAGACAGGGCCGGGAATCAGCCCCAGCATTTT. The gene calls are TRBV2 and TRBJ1-5; 7 positions match TRBD1. This CDR3 spans 15 amino acids. Per germline, CDR1 SNHLY and CDR2 FYNNEI. The V segment lost 6 bases and the J segment 4 bases; nucleotides outside the gene matches: 9.